This T cell receptor beta chain was retrieved from a study of beta chain features in type 1 diabetes. Study information: Across every sample, approximately 110,000,000 sorted cells were examined in total. Study results and caveats: Shorter TCRB CDR3s, moderately but significantly so, marked every one of the four CD4+ subsets in Type 1 diabetes patients.

This clone was picked up a small number of times. The target antigen is unknown. V was clipped by 1 base and J by 5 bases, with 15 bases between them. Germline-derived CDR1 and CDR2 are SGHAT and FQDESV (reference sequence). This CDR3 contains 16 residues. Expressed TCRB transcripts were sequenced, since all the RNA that had been isolated was reverse transcribed. This table comes from immunoSEQ multiplex PCR, and its TCRdb copy is limited to in-frame clones, with some not included. The table has about 360,000 clones, 10% to 15% seen once. This clonotype was obtained from a woman younger than 35 with type 1 diabetes. What was sequenced was naive CD4+ T cells from blood. The chain couples TRBV11-1 to TRBJ2-1, with D perhaps TRBD1 (5 bases). As DNA, the CDR3 is TGTGCCAGCAGCTTAGTAATTCGGCAGGGTAACAATGAGCAGTTCTTC. Translating it yields CASSLVIRQGNNEQFF. Full variable domain (outside the CDR3, taken from reference TRBV11-1 and TRBJ2-1): EAEVAQSPRYKITEKSQAVAFWCDPISGHATLYWYRQILGQGPELLVQFQDESVVDDSQLPKDRFSAERLKGVDSTLKIQPAELGDSAMYLCASSLVIRQGNNEQFFGPGTRLTVL.